This section outlines one T cell receptor (beta chain) sequence together with its context. Its cognate antigen is unknown. Profiled with immunoSEQ multiplex PCR; TCRdb holds only in-frame clones, not every one. Here the sample spans under 90,000 clones, more than 70% being singletons. The data originate from a study of OX40 agonist ivuxolimab in advanced cancers. Study at large: Dose-escalation patients suffered from hepatocellular carcinoma, melanoma, renal cell or head and neck cancer. Overall study findings and caveats: Expanded clones tended on average to be more numerous among CD8+ T cells than CD4+.

Samples were taken at baseline and on day 1 of cycles 4 and 7. Trimming pared 3 bases from V and 9 bases from J, leaving 18 bases between. CDR3 length: 16 residues. CDR1 and CDR2 (germline): MGHRA, YSYEKL. Sequences were derived from CD4+ or CD8+ T cells sorted from blood, sampled in a trial of the OX40 agonist ivuxolimab. The TCR was taken from an adult with an advanced solid tumor such as melanoma, head and neck, liver or kidney cancer. The chain uses TRBV4-1 and TRBJ1-6; no firm D call. The CDR3 bases are TGCGCCAGCAGCCATGGGAGCGTAGGCTCTACTTCACCCCTCCACTTT. As protein: CASSHGSVGSTSPLHF.